A selection of T cell receptor beta chains follows, all from one sample in a study of identical twins. TCRdb fed the 5' RACE reads into MiXCR, producing one record per CDR3 protein. The sample shows under 1 million distinct CDR3 sequences, roughly an eighth of them seen only once. This same sample was also taken into another study, of yellow fever vaccine responses in identical twins.

The source material was PBMCs. The source is a woman under 30 in good health. Each CDR3 is given without its conserved first and last residue.

v_call cdr3_aa
TRBV12-3/TRBV12-4 ASSPWTSGLAGELF
TRBV27 ASSPGLAAGEGYEQY
TRBV5-1 ASTMVSGANTGELF
TRBV27 ASSFPASGASEQF
TRBV7-9 ASSPIMGYQETQY
TRBV9 ASSPPVNRDRVVADTQY
TRBV14 ASRVAGSGSYEQY
TRBV20-1 SARDDWGAGELF
TRBV20-1 SARDPASGGITDTQY
TRBV5-1 ASSLRQPYEQY
TRBV12-3/TRBV12-4 ASSSAGLPGPTLYEQY
TRBV11-2 ASSLMIGGHGETQY
TRBV25-1 ASRPPGLAYTGELF
TRBV7-9 ASSDPLPGERSNEQF
TRBV20-1 SGPLKTEAF
TRBV29-1 SVEVRFGSGANVLT
TRBV2 ASKYEWDRQETQY
TRBV6-1 ASRTRLAGTYNEQF
TRBV9 ASSAEADRYEQY
TRBV18 ASSPRGLSYNEQF
TRBV5-1 ASSLRGADTGELF
TRBV29-1 SVGSQGQPQETQY
TRBV10-3 AIRDAGSGELF
TRBV11-2 ASSLGLGVYTGELF
TRBV6-2/TRBV6-3 ATQFRGLANNEQF
TRBV5-1 ASSLGGGGARNEQF
TRBV5-1 ASSLGTSGTYQETQY
TRBV6-2/TRBV6-3 ASSYLAGPLYEQY
TRBV5-1 ASSLRRGTGESVRSGANVLT
TRBV21-1 ASSICNRGREKLF
TRBV6-5 ASSYGTGPRTTDTQY
TRBV6-5 ASNPRGAGADTQY
TRBV5-1 ASSSGTSFQETQY
TRBV6-1 ASRNVGLAAIGEQF
TRBV5-1 ASSSYRGTGRETQY
TRBV7-9 ASSLGHGGETEAF
TRBV9 ASSPGTGVNYGYT
TRBV5-1 ASSLYGGVGTDTQY
TRBV29-1 SVVRVVNTEAF
TRBV29-1 SVDLAGVGQF
TRBV5-6 ASSHPGGMNTEAF
TRBV12-3/TRBV12-4 ATERGPVTEAF
TRBV9 ASSVGAGISYEQY
TRBV6-2/TRBV6-3 ASSYSLAGPDEQY
TRBV9 ASSGSGPPDVDTQY
TRBV9 ASSDGTKGEKLF
TRBV5-6 ASSHDSAEKLF
TRBV28 ASSRLWGQNIQY
TRBV5-1 ASSLRSSPIEETQY
TRBV15 ATSRAYSNQPQH
TRBV12-3/TRBV12-4 ASSFARLAGVGTRTDTQY
TRBV11-2 ASRNVQGAYEQF
TRBV5-1 ASSLILAGGYNEQF
TRBV6-1 ASSEYEQPPYNEQF